This entry features one TCR beta chain sequence. The V gene's germline CDR1 is MNHNY and CDR2 SVGAGI (reference sequence). The V end lost 5 bases, the J end lost 12 bases, and 19 bases lay between the germline ends. The CDR3 has 14 amino acids. This entry belongs to a study of blood T cells in healthy people across ages. It was with a sample-barcoded 5' primer and a J-beta primer mix that a second PCR of about 7 to 12 cycles was run. TCRdb reanalysed the 5' RACE reads using MiXCR and keeps one entry per CDR3 protein. The sample gives about 1.1 million distinct CDR3 sequences, roughly two fifths of which show up once; about an eighth is in the top ten.

The receptor's source is a man aged 18 to 30 in good health. Sequences were obtained from blood. The rearrangement uses TRBV6-6 and TRBJ1-4; D remains ambiguous. CDR3: CASSPQENNEELFF. As DNA, the CDR3 is TGTGCCAGCAGTCCCCAGGAGAATAATGAGGAACTGTTTTTT.